Described below is a single TCR beta chain sequence and its context. Repertoires were generated with immunoSEQ multiplex PCR, while TCRdb's copy carries only in-frame clones and drops some. Among more than 300,000 clones listed, 70% to 90% were seen once. Germline lookup yields CDR1 GTSNPN and CDR2 SVGIG (reference sequence). This CDR3 comprises 12 residues. Deletions cut 3 bases from V and 4 bases from J, with 9 bases between. The sample comes from a study of blood T cell repertoires in COVID-19. The chain carries TRBV30 and TRBJ2-5; D perhaps matches TRBD1 (6 bases). The sequence came from a man aged 35-49 years in a cohort exposed to, infected with or recovered from COVID-19 (not recorded which). Specimen: PBMCs or T cells enriched from blood (not recorded which). The CDR3 DNA is TGTGCCTGGAGACAGGGCTTAGAGACCCAGTACTTC. Translating it yields CAWRQGLETQYF. The full variable domain, its missing parts supplied by reference TRBV30 and TRBJ2-5, is SQTIHQWPATLVQPVGSPLSLECTVEGTSNPNLYWYRQAAGRGLQLLFYSVGIGQISSEVPQNLSASRPQDRQFILSSKKLLLSDSGFYLCAWRQGLETQYFGPGTRLLVL.